These T cell receptor beta chains were read from a single sample in a study of T cells in Graves' hyperthyroidism and ophthalmopathy. TCRdb analysed the multiplex PCR reads with MiXCR anew, one entry per CDR3 protein. The sample carries a few hundred thousand distinct CDR3 sequences, more than 20% recorded once. The sequenced sample was blood. These receptors were taken from a man younger than 35 with Graves' hyperthyroidism. The CDR3 runs from the conserved cysteine through the conserved F or W. A D gene is named only where the DNA matches it firmly. Size is stated for part of the rows, as once, few or many counts, or as a class when the clone is expanded.

D: TRBD1
size: NA
J: TRBJ1-2
V: TRBV24-1
CDR3: CATSDRDRDGYTF
DNA: TGTGCCACCAGTGACCGGGACAGGGATGGCTACACCTTC

D: NA
size: many
J: TRBJ2-5
V: TRBV7-2
CDR3: CASSQGMETQYF
DNA: TGTGCCAGCAGCCAAGGGATGGAGACCCAGTACTTC

D: NA
size: NA
J: TRBJ2-7
V: TRBV6-1
CDR3: CASRQAGRSEQYF
DNA: TGTGCCAGCAGACAGGCCGGACGCAGCGAGCAGTACTTC

D: NA
size: NA
J: TRBJ2-7
V: TRBV27
CDR3: CASSSGDGISEQYF
DNA: TGTGCCAGCAGTTCGGGGGACGGAATCTCCGAGCAGTACTTC

D: NA
size: many
J: TRBJ1-5
V: TRBV6-5
CDR3: CASSYSAGNQPQHF
DNA: TGTGCCAGCAGTTACTCGGCAGGCAATCAGCCCCAGCATTTT

D: TRBD1
size: NA
J: TRBJ1-1
V: TRBV7-9
CDR3: CATRTPGTADTEAFF
DNA: TGTGCCACGCGGACCCCCGGGACAGCGGACACTGAAGCTTTCTTT

D: NA
size: many
J: TRBJ1-2
V: TRBV6-2/TRBV6-3
CDR3: CASSPEGNYGYTF
DNA: TGTGCCAGCAGCCCTGAGGGGAACTATGGCTACACCTTC

D: NA
size: NA
J: TRBJ2-5
V: TRBV4-2
CDR3: CASSPMDFQETQYF
DNA: TGTGCCAGCAGCCCCATGGACTTCCAAGAGACCCAGTACTTC

D: NA
size: few
J: TRBJ2-5
V: TRBV6-2/TRBV6-3
CDR3: CASRNSDQETQYF
DNA: TGTGCCAGCAGGAACTCGGACCAAGAGACCCAGTACTTC

D: NA
size: many
J: TRBJ2-5
V: TRBV12-5
CDR3: CASGPGTQRGETQYF
DNA: TGTGCTAGTGGTCCCGGGACTCAACGCGGGGAGACCCAGTACTTC

D: TRBD1
size: NA
J: TRBJ2-5
V: TRBV10-1
CDR3: CATGGQETQYF
DNA: TGCGCCACAGGGGGCCAAGAGACCCAGTACTTC

D: NA
size: NA
J: TRBJ2-7
V: TRBV11-3
CDR3: CASSLDWTYEQYF
DNA: TGTGCCAGCAGCTTAGACTGGACATACGAGCAGTACTTC

D: NA
size: few
J: TRBJ2-7
V: TRBV6-1
CDR3: CASSTGYGSYEQYF
DNA: TGTGCCAGCAGTACAGGGTATGGATCCTACGAGCAGTACTTC

D: TRBD1
size: many
J: TRBJ2-7
V: TRBV19
CDR3: CASSIVGTVRGEQYF
DNA: TGTGCCAGTAGTATAGTCGGGACAGTTCGTGGCGAGCAGTACTTC

D: NA
size: many
J: TRBJ2-2
V: TRBV6-5
CDR3: CASSYGELNTGELFF
DNA: TGTGCCAGCAGTTATGGGGAGTTGAACACCGGGGAGCTGTTTTTT

D: NA
size: many
J: TRBJ1-1
V: TRBV6-1
CDR3: CASSEAGGLTEAFF
DNA: TGTGCCAGCAGTGAAGCCGGGGGGCTTACTGAAGCTTTCTTT

D: NA
size: many
J: TRBJ2-5
V: TRBV6-1
CDR3: CASSVVAGAEETQYF
DNA: TGTGCCAGCAGTGTTGTCGCGGGGGCCGAGGAGACCCAGTACTTC

D: NA
size: NA
J: TRBJ1-1
V: TRBV28
CDR3: CASLWAGTNTESFF
DNA: TGTGCCAGCCTTTGGGCGGGAACGAACACTGAATCTTTCTTT

D: NA
size: many
J: TRBJ2-7
V: TRBV27
CDR3: CASSWTAIGEQYF
DNA: TGTGCCAGCAGTTGGACGGCCATTGGGGAGCAGTACTTC

D: NA
size: many
J: TRBJ1-1
V: TRBV19
CDR3: CASSPGWQNTEAFF
DNA: TGTGCCAGTAGTCCCGGTTGGCAGAACACTGAAGCTTTCTTT

D: NA
size: many
J: TRBJ2-4
V: TRBV12-3/TRBV12-4
CDR3: CASTNSWQVKNIQYF
DNA: TGTGCCAGCACCAATAGCTGGCAGGTTAAAAACATTCAGTACTTC

D: NA
size: NA
J: TRBJ2-7
V: TRBV3-1
CDR3: CASSREAGQKSYEQYF
DNA: TGTGCCAGCAGCCGGGAAGCGGGACAGAAGTCCTACGAGCAGTACTTC

D: TRBD2
size: many
J: TRBJ2-2
V: TRBV25-1
CDR3: CASSSWDYLTGELFF
DNA: TGTGCCAGCAGTTCCTGGGACTACCTCACCGGGGAGCTGTTTTTT

D: NA
size: NA
J: TRBJ1-1
V: TRBV5-1
CDR3: CASSFLEQRDTEAFF
DNA: TGCGCCAGCAGCTTCTTAGAGCAGAGGGACACTGAAGCTTTCTTT

D: NA
size: many
J: TRBJ1-1
V: TRBV20-1
CDR3: CSASEGEATEAFF
DNA: TGCAGTGCTAGCGAGGGGGAGGCCACTGAAGCTTTCTTT

D: NA
size: few
J: TRBJ2-6
V: TRBV4-1
CDR3: CASSRELLKSGANVLTF
DNA: TGCGCCAGCAGCCGGGAGTTACTAAAATCTGGGGCCAACGTCCTGACTTTC

D: NA
size: NA
J: TRBJ2-2
V: TRBV6-2/TRBV6-3
CDR3: CVSKPLLGQGIVDTGELFF
DNA: TGTGTCAGCAAACCCCTCTTAGGTCAGGGAATAGTAGACACCGGGGAGCTGTTTTTT

D: NA
size: many
J: TRBJ1-2
V: TRBV6-1
CDR3: CASRTAGTGGSYTF
DNA: TGTGCCAGCAGAACCGCAGGGACCGGGGGGAGCTACACCTTC

D: TRBD1
size: few
J: TRBJ2-4
V: TRBV5-1
CDR3: CASSLGTELAKNIQYF
DNA: TGCGCCAGCAGCCTCGGGACAGAACTAGCCAAAAACATTCAGTACTTC